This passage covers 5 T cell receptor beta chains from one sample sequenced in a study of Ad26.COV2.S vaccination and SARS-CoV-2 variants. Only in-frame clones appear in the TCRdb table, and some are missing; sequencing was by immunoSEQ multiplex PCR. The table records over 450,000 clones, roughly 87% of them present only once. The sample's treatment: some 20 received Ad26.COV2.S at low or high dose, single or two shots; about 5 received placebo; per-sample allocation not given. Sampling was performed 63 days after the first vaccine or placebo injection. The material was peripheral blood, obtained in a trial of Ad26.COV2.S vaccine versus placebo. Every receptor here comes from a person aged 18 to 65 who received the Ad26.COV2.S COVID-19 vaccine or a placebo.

The CDR3 protein is CASSPPLGLRGFNYGYTF. In DNA form, the CDR3 reads TGTGCCAGTAGTCCCCCGTTGGGACTTAGGGGGTTTAACTATGGCTACACCTTC. The chain recombines TRBV19 with TRBJ1-2, with D possibly TRBD1 on 6 matching bases. This CDR3 region has 18 residues. Germline CDR1 is LNHDA and CDR2 is SQIVND (reference sequence). Between the trimmed V and J ends, which lost 5 bases and 1 base, there was a span of 23 bases.

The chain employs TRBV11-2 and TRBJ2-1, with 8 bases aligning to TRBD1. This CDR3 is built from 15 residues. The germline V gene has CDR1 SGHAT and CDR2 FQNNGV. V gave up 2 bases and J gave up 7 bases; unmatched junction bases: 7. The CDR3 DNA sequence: TGTGCCAGCAGCTTACAGACAGGGGAGAGAAATGAGCAGTTCTTC. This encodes CASSLQTGERNEQFF.

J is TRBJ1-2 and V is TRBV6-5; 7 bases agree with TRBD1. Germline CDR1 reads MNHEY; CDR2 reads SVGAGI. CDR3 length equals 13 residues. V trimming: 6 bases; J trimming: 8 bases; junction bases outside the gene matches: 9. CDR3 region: CASSRGQSMGYTF. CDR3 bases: TGTGCCAGCAGCCGGGGACAGTCGATGGGCTACACCTTC.

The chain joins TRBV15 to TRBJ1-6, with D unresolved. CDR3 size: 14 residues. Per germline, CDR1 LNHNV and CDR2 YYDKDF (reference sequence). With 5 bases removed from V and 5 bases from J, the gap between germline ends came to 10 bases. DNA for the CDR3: TGTGCCACCAGCCCGCCCCGAGATAATTCACCCCTCCACTTT. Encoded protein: CATSPPRDNSPLHF.

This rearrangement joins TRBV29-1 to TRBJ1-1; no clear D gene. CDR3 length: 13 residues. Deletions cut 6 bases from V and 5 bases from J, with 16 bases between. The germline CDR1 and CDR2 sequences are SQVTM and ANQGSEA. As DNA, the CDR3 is TGCAGCGTGGAGGTGGGGAGTCGGACTGAAGCTTTCTTT. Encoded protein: CSVEVGSRTEAFF.